Sequencing of this T cell receptor (beta chain) was carried out in a study of blood T cell repertoires in COVID-19. V was pared by 4 bases and J by 9 bases, with 5 bases of the junction left unmatched. Germline CDR1 and CDR2: LGHDT and YNNKEL (reference sequence). The CDR3 is 15 residues long. Only in-frame clones appear in the TCRdb table, and some are missing; sequencing was by immunoSEQ multiplex PCR. Of approximately 100,000 clones detected, 80% to 95% appear once; the ten largest clones hold 5% to 7%. This TCR came from a man in his 70s with acute or convalescent COVID-19. Material: peripheral blood. The chain has TRBV3-1 (or the pseudogene TRBV3-2) and TRBJ2-1; 14 positions match TRBD2. The CDR3 region is CASSLTSGGAGEQFF. The CDR3, as DNA: TGTGCCAGCAGCCTGACTAGCGGGGGGGCCGGTGAGCAGTTCTTC.